This is a list of T cell receptor beta chains from one sample in a study of regulatory T cells in long-lasting Graves disease. MiXCR, applied by TCRdb to the multiplex PCR reads, yields one record per CDR3 protein. Among roughly 500,000 distinct CDR3 sequences listed, approximately 15% were seen once. This same sample was also taken into another study, of T cells in Graves' hyperthyroidism and ophthalmopathy.

The sequencing used peripheral blood mononuclear cells (PBMCs), collected at new diagnosis, from a patient treated with antithyroid drugs. Source of these receptors: a man under 40 with Graves disease. Both conserved end residues are part of each CDR3. D genes are given only for firm matches. Where a row states a size, it is once, few, many or the class of an expanded clone; other rows omit it.

size	D	J	V	CDR3	DNA
few	TRBD1	TRBJ1-2	TRBV20-1	CSARPLGTDIYGYTF	TGCAGTGCTAGACCTCTAGGGACAGATATTTATGGCTACACCTTC
NA	NA	TRBJ1-2	TRBV19	CASSILGHYGYTF	TGTGCCAGTAGTATACTGGGTCACTATGGCTACACCTTC
NA	TRBD1	TRBJ1-1	TRBV7-9	CAVRGPTEAFF	TGTGCCGTGAGGGGGCCCACTGAAGCTTTCTTT
many	NA	TRBJ1-1	TRBV19	CASSIRQRSTEAFF	TGTGCCAGTAGTATACGTCAGAGGAGCACTGAAGCTTTCTTT
many	NA	TRBJ1-1	TRBV6-1	CASSEGSSGSRAFF	TGTGCCAGCAGTGAAGGTAGCTCCGGGTCCAGGGCTTTCTTT
many	TRBD1	TRBJ2-4	TRBV7-8	CASSRDRTLAKNIQYF	TGTGCCAGCAGTCGGGACAGAACCTTAGCCAAAAACATTCAGTACTTC
many	TRBD1	TRBJ1-2	TRBV19	CASRLDRGEGGYTF	TGTGCCAGTAGACTCGACAGGGGAGAAGGAGGCTACACCTTC
many	TRBD1	TRBJ1-5	TRBV28	CASSSGGAGEPQHF	TGTGCCAGCAGTTCAGGGGGCGCCGGGGAGCCCCAGCATTTT
many	NA	TRBJ1-6	TRBV2	CASIGYGRDSPLHF	TGTGCCAGCATAGGGTACGGCAGGGATTCACCCCTCCACTTT
NA	NA	TRBJ1-4	TRBV14	CASSQVTGATNEKLFF	TGTGCCAGCAGCCAAGTGACGGGGGCAACTAATGAAAAACTGTTTTTT
few	NA	TRBJ1-4	TRBV29-1	CSAGRGYNEKLFF	TGCAGCGCCGGGAGGGGGTACAATGAAAAACTGTTTTTT
few	TRBD1	TRBJ2-7	TRBV4-2	CASSFRTGTGEQYF	TGTGCCAGCAGCTTTCGGACAGGGACGGGGGAGCAGTACTTC
few	TRBD1	TRBJ1-4	TRBV6-2/TRBV6-3	CASSYSTGDREKLFF	TGTGCCAGCAGTTACTCGACAGGGGATCGGGAAAAACTGTTTTTT
many	NA	TRBJ2-7	TRBV6-1	CASSGYSRYEQYF	TGTGCCAGCAGTGGGTACTCTAGGTACGAGCAGTACTTC
many	NA	TRBJ2-1	TRBV12-3/TRBV12-4	CASSFGLAYNEQFF	TGTGCCAGCAGTTTTGGGTTAGCATACAATGAGCAGTTCTTC
few	TRBD1	TRBJ2-1	TRBV19	CAGTPTGGTYNEQFF	TGTGCCGGTACCCCGACAGGGGGAACGTACAATGAGCAGTTCTTC
few	NA	TRBJ1-1	TRBV29-1	CSVERGPNEVFF	TGCAGCGTTGAACGCGGGCCCAACGAGGTTTTCTTT
few	TRBD1	TRBJ1-1	TRBV10-3	CAISRTGDMNTEAFF	TGTGCCATCAGCAGGACAGGGGACATGAACACTGAAGCTTTCTTT
many	NA	TRBJ2-5	TRBV6-5	CASSYNLEQTQYF	TGTGCCAGCAGTTACAACCTCGAACAGACCCAGTACTTC
many	TRBD2	TRBJ2-7	TRBV2	CASTDGTRVGPYEQYF	TGTGCCAGCACCGACGGGACTAGAGTTGGGCCCTACGAGCAGTACTTC
few	NA	TRBJ1-3	TRBV30	CASESGLSGNTIYF	TGTGCCTCGGAATCAGGACTCTCTGGAAACACCATATATTTT
many	NA	TRBJ2-2	TRBV29-1	CSVLFGGTGELFF	TGCAGCGTTTTGTTTGGAGGGACCGGGGAGCTGTTTTTT
NA	NA	TRBJ1-6	TRBV18	CASSRAPNSPLHF	TGTGCCAGCTCACGGGCTCCAAATTCACCCCTCCACTTT
many	NA	TRBJ1-5	TRBV7-2	CASSRGVVGQPQHF	TGTGCCAGCAGCCGGGGGGTAGTCGGACAGCCCCAGCATTTT
many	NA	TRBJ2-3	TRBV7-9	CASSLQGLADTQYF	TGTGCCAGCAGCCTACAGGGTTTAGCAGATACGCAGTATTTT
many	TRBD2	TRBJ2-3	TRBV15	CATSRGSGRSTDTQYF	TGTGCCACCAGCAGGGGAAGCGGGAGGAGCACAGATACGCAGTATTTT
many	NA	TRBJ2-7	TRBV29-1	CSVERARSPYEQYF	TGCAGCGTTGAAAGGGCCCGTTCCCCCTACGAGCAGTACTTC
many	TRBD2	TRBJ2-7	TRBV12-5	CASGGLGVHEQYF	TGTGCTAGTGGAGGACTAGGTGTCCACGAGCAGTACTTC
many	NA	TRBJ2-2	TRBV20-1	CSARDRGGGGTGELFF	TGCAGTGCTAGAGATCGAGGTGGGGGCGGAACCGGGGAGCTGTTTTTT
many	TRBD1	TRBJ2-2	TRBV11-3	CASSLTRGPAGELFF	TGTGCCAGCAGCTTAACGAGGGGGCCGGCCGGGGAGCTGTTTTTT
few	NA	TRBJ2-7	TRBV30	CAWSVGTSYEQYF	TGTGCCTGGAGTGTAGGGACAAGCTACGAGCAGTACTTC
many	NA	TRBJ2-5	TRBV6-1	CASSEVGVETQYF	TGTGCCAGCAGTGAAGTTGGCGTGGAGACCCAGTACTTC
many	NA	TRBJ2-7	TRBV11-2	CASSLGSRSYEQYF	TGTGCCAGCAGCTTAGGGTCACGCTCCTACGAGCAGTACTTC
few	NA	TRBJ1-5	TRBV10-2	CASSERSSGGAHLKHF	TGCGCCAGCAGTGAGAGGAGTTCGGGGGGCGCCCACTTGAAGCATTTT
NA	NA	TRBJ1-1	TRBV20-1	CSARGGGDPPEAFF	TGCAGTGCTAGAGGTGGGGGGGATCCTCCTGAAGCTTTCTTT
many	NA	TRBJ2-7	TRBV7-2	CASSNTAAYEQYF	TGTGCCAGCAGCAATACAGCAGCCTACGAGCAGTACTTC
many	NA	TRBJ1-1	TRBV25-1	CASSESWQGPSTEAFF	TGTGCCAGCAGTGAATCGTGGCAGGGGCCGAGCACTGAAGCTTTCTTT
few	NA	TRBJ2-7	TRBV27	CASSSPLRDRSYEQYF	TGTGCCAGCAGTTCACCATTACGGGACCGCTCCTACGAGCAGTACTTC
NA	TRBD1	TRBJ1-5	TRBV5-1	CASRTGPSNQPQHF	TGCGCCAGCCGGACAGGTCCTAGCAATCAGCCCCAGCATTTT
few	TRBD1	TRBJ2-7	TRBV4-1	CASSQGERTGPEQYF	TGCGCCAGCAGCCAAGGGGAGAGGACAGGGCCCGAGCAGTACTTC
few	TRBD2	TRBJ2-3	TRBV11-3	CASSLGTSGKGTQYF	TGTGCCAGCAGCTTGGGGACTAGCGGGAAAGGTACGCAGTATTTT